This is a list of T cell receptor beta chains from one sample in a study of T cell repertoires in cytomegalovirus infection. TCRdb fed the reads into MiXCR, producing one record per CDR3 protein. The data show under 250,000 distinct CDR3 sequences, roughly 6.5% seen once. The source material was PBMCs. The receptors were gathered from a human donor in good health (CMV status not recorded). Some clones in this sample may be carry-over from other donors' samples. The CDR3 runs from the conserved cysteine through the conserved F or W. Fields, in order: V gene, clone size, J gene, D gene, CDR3 protein, CDR3 DNA. A D gene is named only where the DNA matches it firmly. Clone size appears in some rows only: once, few, many, or a class for an expanded clone.

TRBV20-1,many,TRBJ2-3,.,CSAAGLSVSDTQYF,TGCAGTGCTGCCGGACTTTCAGTCTCAGATACGCAGTATTTT
TRBV7-2,many,TRBJ1-4,TRBD1,CASSMGQGWVNEKLFF,TGTGCCAGCAGCATGGGACAGGGATGGGTTAATGAAAAACTGTTTTTT
TRBV20-1,many,TRBJ2-3,TRBD2,CSARDQRGEDTQYF,TGCAGTGCGAGGGACCAGCGGGGGGAAGATACGCAGTATTTT
TRBV7-9,many,TRBJ1-2,TRBD1,CASSRNAPGGGYGYTF,TGTGCCAGCAGTCGAAATGCGCCAGGGGGCGGCTATGGCTACACCTTC
TRBV7-9,many,TRBJ2-2,.,CASGAGPRSNTGELFF,TGTGCCAGCGGGGCGGGGCCCCGCTCGAACACCGGGGAGCTGTTTTTT
TRBV28,many,TRBJ2-5,.,CASSAVGWETQYF,TGTGCCAGCAGCGCCGTGGGGTGGGAGACCCAGTACTTC
TRBV3-1,many,TRBJ1-4,.,CASSPQATNEKLFF,TGTGCCAGCAGCCCCCAAGCAACTAATGAAAAACTGTTTTTT
TRBV11-2,many,TRBJ2-4,TRBD1,CASSGRTGGENIQYF,TGTGCCAGCAGCGGGAGGACAGGGGGTGAAAACATTCAGTACTTC
TRBV12-3/TRBV12-4,many,TRBJ2-7,.,CASSLGLSEQYF,TGTGCCAGCAGTTTAGGTCTCTCCGAGCAGTACTTC
TRBV7-8,many,TRBJ1-4,.,CASSLSGNNEKLFF,TGTGCCAGCAGCTTATCAGGGAACAATGAAAAACTGTTTTTT
TRBV3-1,many,TRBJ2-1,.,CASSQGGTELKVNEQFF,TGTGCCAGCAGCCAGGGGGGCACAGAACTTAAGGTGAATGAGCAGTTCTTC
TRBV29-1,.,TRBJ2-5,.,CSVVWGRETQYF,TGCAGCGTTGTGTGGGGCCGGGAGACCCAGTACTTC
TRBV15,many,TRBJ2-7,.,CATSRGNYPNTHEQYF,TGTGCCACCAGCAGAGGGAACTACCCGAATACCCACGAGCAGTACTTC
TRBV4-3,few,TRBJ2-7,.,CASSQWGHEQYF,TGCGCCAGCAGCCAGTGGGGCCACGAGCAGTACTTC
TRBV20-1,few,TRBJ2-7,.,CSARGGVYEQYF,TGCAGTGCTAGAGGCGGGGTTTACGAGCAGTACTTC
TRBV28,many,TRBJ2-1,TRBD1,CASSPGGYNEQFF,TGTGCCAGCAGCCCAGGGGGTTACAATGAGCAGTTCTTC
TRBV5-1,.,TRBJ2-3,.,CASSLDGGNTQYF,TGCGCCAGCAGCTTGGACGGGGGTAATACGCAGTATTTT
TRBV6-2/TRBV6-3,many,TRBJ1-2,.,CASRPTGKGGYTF,TGTGCCAGCAGACCTACAGGGAAAGGCGGCTACACCTTC
TRBV6-5,.,TRBJ2-3,.,CASSYPGQSDTQYF,TGTGCCAGCAGTTACCCGGGACAATCAGATACGCAGTATTTT
TRBV12-3/TRBV12-4,many,TRBJ2-3,.,CASSSVTLSTDTQYF,TGTGCCAGCAGTTCCGTGACCCTAAGCACAGATACGCAGTATTTT
TRBV29-1,many,TRBJ1-1,.,CSVLSQVNTEAFF,TGCAGCGTCTTATCACAGGTGAACACTGAAGCTTTCTTT
TRBV2,many,TRBJ1-5,.,CASSAQTGMGSNQPQHF,TGTGCCAGCAGTGCTCAAACAGGGATGGGGAGCAATCAGCCCCAGCATTTT
TRBV29-1,few,TRBJ2-1,.,CSVKGNEQFF,TGCAGCGTTAAAGGCAATGAGCAGTTCTTC
TRBV23-1,many,TRBJ1-5,.,CASSPHRREISNQPQHF,TGCGCCAGCAGTCCCCACCGTCGGGAGATTAGCAATCAGCCCCAGCATTTT